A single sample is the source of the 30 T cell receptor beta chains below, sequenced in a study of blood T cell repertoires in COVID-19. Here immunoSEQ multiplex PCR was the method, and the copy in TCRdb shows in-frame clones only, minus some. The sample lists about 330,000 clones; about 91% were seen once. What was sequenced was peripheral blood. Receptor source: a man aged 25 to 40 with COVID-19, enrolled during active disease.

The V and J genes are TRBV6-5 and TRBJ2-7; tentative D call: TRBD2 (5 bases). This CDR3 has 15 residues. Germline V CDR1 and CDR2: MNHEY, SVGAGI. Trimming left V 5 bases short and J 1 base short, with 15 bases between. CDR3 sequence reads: CASSKIAGGSYEQYF. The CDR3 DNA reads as TGTGCCAGCAGTAAAATTGCGGGTGGATCCTACGAGCAGTACTTC.

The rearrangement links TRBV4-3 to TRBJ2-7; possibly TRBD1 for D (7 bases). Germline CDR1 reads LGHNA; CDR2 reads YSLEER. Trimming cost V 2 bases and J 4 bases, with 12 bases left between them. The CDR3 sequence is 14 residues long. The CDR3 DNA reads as TGCGCCAGCAGCCAAACGGAGGGGGCTTACGAGCAGTACTTC. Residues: CASSQTEGAYEQYF.

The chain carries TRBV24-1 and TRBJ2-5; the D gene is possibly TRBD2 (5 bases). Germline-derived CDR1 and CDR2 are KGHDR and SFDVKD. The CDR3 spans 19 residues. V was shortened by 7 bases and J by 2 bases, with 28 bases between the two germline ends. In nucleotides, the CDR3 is TGTGCCACCAGGGCCAGACCGGGAAGGAGAATACGAAAGCAAGAGACCCAGTACTTC. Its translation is CATRARPGRRIRKQETQYF.

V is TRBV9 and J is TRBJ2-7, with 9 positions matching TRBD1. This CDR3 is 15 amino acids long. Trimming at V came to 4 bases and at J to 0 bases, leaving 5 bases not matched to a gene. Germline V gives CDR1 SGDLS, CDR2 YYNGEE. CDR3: CASSFGTGNSYEQYF. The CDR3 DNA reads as TGTGCCAGCAGCTTCGGGACAGGGAACTCCTACGAGCAGTACTTC.

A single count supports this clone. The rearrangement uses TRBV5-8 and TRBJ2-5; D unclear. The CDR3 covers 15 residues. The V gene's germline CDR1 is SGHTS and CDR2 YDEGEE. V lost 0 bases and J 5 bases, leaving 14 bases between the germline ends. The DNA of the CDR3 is TGTGCCAGCAGCTTGGCCTTACCAGGTCGGGAGACCCAGTACTTC. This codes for CASSLALPGRETQYF. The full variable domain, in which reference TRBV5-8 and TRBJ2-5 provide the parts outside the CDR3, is EAGVTQSPTHLIKTRGQQATLRCSPISGHTSVYWYQQALGLGLQFLLWYDEGEERNRGNFPPRFSGRQFPNYSSELNVNALELEDSALYLCASSLALPGRETQYFGPGTRLLVL.

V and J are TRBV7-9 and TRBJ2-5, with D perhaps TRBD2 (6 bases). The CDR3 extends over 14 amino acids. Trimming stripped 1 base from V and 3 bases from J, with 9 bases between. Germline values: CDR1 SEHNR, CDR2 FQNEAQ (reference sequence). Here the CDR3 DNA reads TGTGCCAGCAGCTTAGGTGTAGCGGAAGAGACCCAGTACTTC. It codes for CASSLGVAEETQYF. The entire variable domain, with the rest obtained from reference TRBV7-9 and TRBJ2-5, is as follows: DTGVSQNPRHKITKRGQNVTFRCDPISEHNRLYWYRQTLGQGPEFLTYFQNEAQLEKSRLLSDRFSAERPKGSFSTLEIQRTEQGDSAMYLCASSLGVAEETQYFGPGTRLLVL.

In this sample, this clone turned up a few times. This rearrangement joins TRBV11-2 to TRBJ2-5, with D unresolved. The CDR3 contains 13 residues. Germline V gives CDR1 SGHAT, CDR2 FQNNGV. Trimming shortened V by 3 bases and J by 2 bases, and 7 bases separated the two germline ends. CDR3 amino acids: CASSFTRQETQYF. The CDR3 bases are TGTGCCAGCAGCTTCACGAGACAAGAGACCCAGTACTTC.

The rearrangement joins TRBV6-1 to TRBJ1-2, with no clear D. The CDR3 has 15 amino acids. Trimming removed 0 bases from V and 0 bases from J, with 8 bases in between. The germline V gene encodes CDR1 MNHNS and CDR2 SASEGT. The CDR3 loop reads CASSEAIRANYGYTF. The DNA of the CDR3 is TGTGCCAGCAGTGAAGCCATTAGAGCTAACTATGGCTACACCTTC.

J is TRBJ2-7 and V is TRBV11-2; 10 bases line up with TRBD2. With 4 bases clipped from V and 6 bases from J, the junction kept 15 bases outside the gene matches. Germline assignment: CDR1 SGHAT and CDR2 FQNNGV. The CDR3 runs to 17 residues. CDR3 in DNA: TGTGCCAGCAGCTCGACCGGACTAGCGGCCCACTACGTCGAGCAGTACTTC. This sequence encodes CASSSTGLAAHYVEQYF.

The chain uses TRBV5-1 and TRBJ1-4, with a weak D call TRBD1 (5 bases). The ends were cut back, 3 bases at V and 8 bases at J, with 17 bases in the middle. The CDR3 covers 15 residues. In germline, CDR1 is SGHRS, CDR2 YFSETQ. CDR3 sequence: CASSSSLGGGEKLFF. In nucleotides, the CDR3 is TGCGCCAGCAGCTCGTCCTTGGGGGGAGGCGAAAAACTGTTTTTT.

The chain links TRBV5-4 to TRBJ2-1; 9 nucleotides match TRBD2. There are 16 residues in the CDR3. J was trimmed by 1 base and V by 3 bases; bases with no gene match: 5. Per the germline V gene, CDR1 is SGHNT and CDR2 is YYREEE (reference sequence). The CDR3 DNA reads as TGTGCCAGCAGCTCCTCTAGCGGGGAGTCCTACAATGAGCAGTTCTTC. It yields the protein CASSSSSGESYNEQFF.

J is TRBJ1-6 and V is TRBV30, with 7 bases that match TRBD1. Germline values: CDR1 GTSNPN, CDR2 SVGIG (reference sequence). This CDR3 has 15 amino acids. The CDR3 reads CARDSVASYNSPLHF. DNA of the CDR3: TGTGCGAGGGACAGCGTGGCCTCCTATAATTCACCCCTCCACTTT.

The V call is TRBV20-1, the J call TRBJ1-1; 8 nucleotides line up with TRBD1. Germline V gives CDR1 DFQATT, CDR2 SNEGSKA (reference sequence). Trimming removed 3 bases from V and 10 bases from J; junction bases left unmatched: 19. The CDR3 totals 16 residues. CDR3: CSASQYVDEDREGAFF. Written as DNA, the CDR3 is TGCAGTGCTAGTCAGTATGTCGATGAGGACAGGGAGGGAGCTTTCTTT.

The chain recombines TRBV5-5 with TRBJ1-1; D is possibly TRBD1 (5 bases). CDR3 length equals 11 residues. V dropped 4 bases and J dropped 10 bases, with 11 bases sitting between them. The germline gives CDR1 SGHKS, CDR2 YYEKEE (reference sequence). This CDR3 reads CASSEGLTAFF. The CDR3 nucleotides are TGTGCCAGCAGCGAGGGACTCACAGCTTTCTTT.

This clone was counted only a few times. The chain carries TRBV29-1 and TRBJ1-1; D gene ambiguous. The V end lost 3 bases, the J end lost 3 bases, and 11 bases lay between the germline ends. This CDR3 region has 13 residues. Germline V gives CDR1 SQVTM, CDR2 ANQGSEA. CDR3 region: CSVETDKDTEAFF. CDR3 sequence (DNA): TGCAGCGTTGAGACCGACAAAGACACTGAAGCTTTCTTT.

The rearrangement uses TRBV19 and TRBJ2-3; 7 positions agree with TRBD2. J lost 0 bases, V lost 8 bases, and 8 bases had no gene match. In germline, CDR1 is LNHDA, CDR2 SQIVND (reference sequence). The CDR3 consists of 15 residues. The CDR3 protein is CASQAGVRSTDTQYF. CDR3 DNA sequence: TGTGCCAGTCAGGCGGGAGTAAGGAGCACAGATACGCAGTATTTT.

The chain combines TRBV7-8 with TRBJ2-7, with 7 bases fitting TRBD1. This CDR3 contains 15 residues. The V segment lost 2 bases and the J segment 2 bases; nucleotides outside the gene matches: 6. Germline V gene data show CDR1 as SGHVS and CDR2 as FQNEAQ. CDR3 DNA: TGTGCCAGCAGCTTAACACCGGGACAGACCTACGAGCAGTACTTC. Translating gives CASSLTPGQTYEQYF.

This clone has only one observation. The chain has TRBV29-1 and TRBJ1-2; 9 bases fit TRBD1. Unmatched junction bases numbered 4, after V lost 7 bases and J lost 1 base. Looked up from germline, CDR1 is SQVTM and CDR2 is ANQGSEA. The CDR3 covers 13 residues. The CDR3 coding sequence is TGCAGCGACGGGACAGGGAGTAACTATGGCTACACCTTC. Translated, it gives CSDGTGSNYGYTF.

CDR3 DNA: TGTGCCAGTAGTAGCCATCGACAGGGGAATTCACCCCTCCACTTT. Protein sequence: CASSSHRQGNSPLHF. The gene calls are TRBV19 and TRBJ1-6; TRBD1 agrees at 8 bases. The germline V gene encodes CDR1 LNHDA and CDR2 SQIVND (reference sequence). This CDR3 comprises 15 residues. J gave up 7 bases and V 4 bases, and 6 bases lay outside the gene matches.

The CDR3 DNA reads TGTGCCAGCATCGATATGAGTGAATCCCACTACAATGAGCAGTTCTTC. Translated: CASIDMSESHYNEQFF. The chain links TRBV7-9 to TRBJ2-1; D is uncertain. CDR3 size: 16 residues. In germline, CDR1 is SEHNR, CDR2 FQNEAQ (reference sequence). With 7 bases removed from V and 3 bases from J, the gap between germline ends came to 19 bases.

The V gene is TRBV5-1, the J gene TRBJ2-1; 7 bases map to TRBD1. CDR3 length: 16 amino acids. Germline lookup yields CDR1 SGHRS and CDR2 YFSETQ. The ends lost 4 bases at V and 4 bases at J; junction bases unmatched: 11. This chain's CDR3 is CASSTRRGQSYNEQFF. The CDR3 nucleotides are TGCGCCAGCAGCACACGACGGGGACAGAGTTACAATGAGCAGTTCTTC.

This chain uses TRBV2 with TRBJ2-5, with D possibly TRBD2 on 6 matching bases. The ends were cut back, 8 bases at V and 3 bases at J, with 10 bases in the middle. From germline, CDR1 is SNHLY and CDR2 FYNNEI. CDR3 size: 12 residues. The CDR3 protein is CASERTKETQYF. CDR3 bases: TGTGCCAGCGAAAGGACTAAAGAGACCCAGTACTTC.

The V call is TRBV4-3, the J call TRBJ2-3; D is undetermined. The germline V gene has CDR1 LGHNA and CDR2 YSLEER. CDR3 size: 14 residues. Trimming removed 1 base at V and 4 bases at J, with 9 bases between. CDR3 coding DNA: TGCGCCAGCAGCCAAGGGCCCCGGGCAGATACGCAGTATTTT. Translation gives CASSQGPRADTQYF.

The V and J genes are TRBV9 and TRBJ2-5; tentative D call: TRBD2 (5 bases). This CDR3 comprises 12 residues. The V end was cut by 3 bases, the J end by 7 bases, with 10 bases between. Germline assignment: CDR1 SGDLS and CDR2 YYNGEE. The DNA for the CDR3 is TGTGCCAGCAGCGCACTTCGGGGGACCCAGTACTTC. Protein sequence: CASSALRGTQYF.

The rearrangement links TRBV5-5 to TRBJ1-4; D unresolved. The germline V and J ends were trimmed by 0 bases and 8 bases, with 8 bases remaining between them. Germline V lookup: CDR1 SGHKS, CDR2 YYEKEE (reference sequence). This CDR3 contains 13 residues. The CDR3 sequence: CASSLAQFEKLFF. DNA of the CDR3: TGTGCCAGCAGCTTGGCGCAGTTCGAAAAACTGTTTTTT.

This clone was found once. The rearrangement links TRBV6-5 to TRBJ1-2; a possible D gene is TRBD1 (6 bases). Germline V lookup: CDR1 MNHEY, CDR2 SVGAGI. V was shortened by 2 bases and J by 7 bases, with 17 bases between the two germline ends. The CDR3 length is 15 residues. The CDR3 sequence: CASSYQPGTWSGYTF. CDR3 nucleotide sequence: TGTGCCAGCAGTTACCAACCCGGGACATGGTCTGGCTACACCTTC.

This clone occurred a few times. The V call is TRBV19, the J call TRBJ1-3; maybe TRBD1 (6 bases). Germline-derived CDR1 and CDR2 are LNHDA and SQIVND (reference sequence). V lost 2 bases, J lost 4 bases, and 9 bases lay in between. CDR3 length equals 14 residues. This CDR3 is CASSIRTAGNTIYF. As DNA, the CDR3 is TGTGCCAGTAGTATACGGACAGCAGGAAACACCATATATTTT. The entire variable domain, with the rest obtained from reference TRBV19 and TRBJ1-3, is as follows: DGGITQSPKYLFRKEGQNVTLSCEQNLNHDAMYWYRQDPGQGLRLIYYSQIVNDFQKGDIAEGYSVSREKKESFPLTVTSAQKNPTAFYLCASSIRTAGNTIYFGEGSWLTVV.

CDR3 coding DNA: TGCAGTGCTAATGATCCAGGGGGCCCTGGAAACACCATATATTTT. Protein sequence: CSANDPGGPGNTIYF. V is TRBV20-1 and J is TRBJ1-3; 8 bases line up with TRBD1. J was trimmed by 2 bases and V by 4 bases; bases with no gene match: 7. The CDR3 runs 15 residues. Germline V gene sequence: CDR1 DFQATT, CDR2 SNEGSKA (reference sequence).

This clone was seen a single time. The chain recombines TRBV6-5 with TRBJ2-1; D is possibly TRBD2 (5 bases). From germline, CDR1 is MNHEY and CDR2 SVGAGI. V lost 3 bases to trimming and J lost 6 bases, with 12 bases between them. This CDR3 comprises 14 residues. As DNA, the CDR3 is TGTGCCAGCAGTTATGTCGGGAAGATCAATGAGCAGTTCTTC. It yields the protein CASSYVGKINEQFF.

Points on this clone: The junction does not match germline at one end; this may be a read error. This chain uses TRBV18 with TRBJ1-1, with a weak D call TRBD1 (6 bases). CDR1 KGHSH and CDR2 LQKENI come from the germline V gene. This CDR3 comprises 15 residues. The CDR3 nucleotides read TGTGCCAGCTCAACACCTAACAGGGTAGGCACTGAAGCTTTCTTT. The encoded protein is CASSTPNRVGTEAFF.